Listed here are 17 T cell receptor beta chains from one sample, sequenced in a study of tumor-infiltrating lymphocytes in primary liver carcinoma. Researchers generated TCR beta cDNA from about 460 ng of total RNA, relying on a constant-region primer. What produced the TCR beta libraries was three nested multiplex PCR rounds using slightly modified ARM-PCR. The two initial PCR rounds, roughly 11 cycles each, used TRBV1-TRBV30 forward and C-beta reverse primers. TCRdb itself ran the multiplex PCR reads through MiXCR, one entry per CDR3 protein. This sample has 180,000 or so distinct CDR3 sequences, with approximately 60% found just once. Unsorted whole blood yielded the blood RNA, and germline DNA was also extracted. The sample was peripheral blood. The receptors stem from a middle-aged man with primary liver carcinoma and hepatitis B virus infection.

Regarding this clonotype: Compared with germline, one end of the junction differs, possibly owing to a read error. The chain carries TRBV11-2 and TRBJ2-1; 7 bases map to TRBD2. CDR1 and CDR2 (germline): SGHAT, FQNNGV. This CDR3 contains 14 residues. The CDR3 region is CASGFPGTMNERFF. The CDR3 DNA sequence: TGTGCCAGCGGCTTCCCCGGGACTATGAATGAGCGGTTCTTC.

About this clonotype itself: Since a much larger clone is just one base distant, this may be a read error. The chain links TRBV6-6 to TRBJ2-7; the D gene is possibly TRBD2 (5 bases). V was cut by 2 bases and J by 3 bases, with 14 bases left in between. Germline V gene sequence: CDR1 MNHNY, CDR2 SVGAGI (reference sequence). The length of the CDR3 is 15 residues. The CDR3, as DNA: TGTGCCAGCAGTTACATGGCGGGCAACCACTACGAGCAGTACTTC. It codes for CASSYMAGNHYEQYF.

For this clonotype: One junction end does not reproduce the germline sequence, and a read error may be involved. The chain employs TRBV10-1 and TRBJ2-2, with 11 nucleotides matching TRBD2. Germline V CDR1 and CDR2: WNHNN, SYGVQD (reference sequence). This CDR3 contains 14 residues. CDR3 residues: CASSALAGGGELFF. The DNA for the CDR3 is TGCGCCAGTAGTGCTCTAGCGGGAGGCGGGGAGCTGTTTTTT.

Concerning this clonotype: One end of the junction varies from germline; a read error may be responsible. The chain joins TRBV11-2 to TRBJ2-3; no firm D call. The CDR3 runs to 14 residues. Germline V lookup: CDR1 SGHAT, CDR2 FQNNGV. The CDR3 reads CVSSLWENTDTQYF. The CDR3 coding sequence is TGCGTCAGCAGTCTTTGGGAAAACACAGATACGCAGTATTTT.

This clonotype was recorded many times. The chain joins TRBV12-3 or TRBV12-4 to TRBJ2-3, with D unclear. CDR3 length equals 12 residues. Trimming took 8 bases from V and 2 from J, leaving 8 bases between them. The CDR3 nucleotides read TGTGCCAGCGGCGGTCCCACAGATACGCAGTATTTT. This codes for CASGGPTDTQYF.

The chain carries TRBV4-2 and TRBJ1-5; D remains ambiguous. The CDR3 runs to 14 residues. Trimming took off 10 bases at V and 7 bases at J, with 20 bases between the two ends. Per germline, CDR1 LGHNA and CDR2 YNFKEQ. This chain's CDR3 is CAKSQIETRQPQHF. The CDR3 DNA sequence: TGTGCCAAAAGCCAAATAGAGACGCGGCAGCCCCAGCATTTT.

The CDR3 nucleotides read TGTGCCAGCAGCTTGGAACAGGCCAGGAGTGAAAAACTGTTTTTT. Protein sequence: CASSLEQARSEKLFF. The chain has TRBV5-6 and TRBJ1-4, with D perhaps TRBD1 (5 bases). Germline assignment: CDR1 SGHDT and CDR2 YYEEEE. The CDR3 runs to 15 residues. V lost 0 bases and J 7 bases, leaving 13 bases between the germline ends.

This clonotype came up a few times. The V and J genes are TRBV10-3 and TRBJ2-6; tentatively, D is TRBD2 (6 bases). The V end was cut by 10 bases, the J end by 3 bases, with 16 bases between. CDR3 length equals 15 residues. Germline CDR1 and CDR2: ENHRY and SYGVKD. DNA of the CDR3: TGTGCCACCGCGGCGGAGCGGGTTGGGGCCAACGTCCTGACTTTC. Residues: CATAAERVGANVLTF.

As concerns this clonotype: Being one base from a much bigger clone, this may be a read error. The chain employs TRBV29-1 and TRBJ2-4; 13 bases agree with TRBD2. In germline, CDR1 is SQVTM, CDR2 ANQGSEA. This CDR3 has 14 amino acids. The CDR3 reads CSAGLAGAKDIQYF. The DNA of the CDR3 is TGCAGCGCCGGACTAGCGGGAGCCAAAGACATTCAGTACTTC.

A word on this clonotype: The final CDR3 position lacks the conserved phenylalanine or tryptophan, pointing to a likely read error. The V gene is TRBV11-2, the J gene TRBJ2-7, with TRBD1 identical over 10 bases. The CDR3 consists of 16 residues. Per germline, CDR1 SGHAT and CDR2 FQNNGV. V gave up 2 bases and J gave up 4 bases; unmatched junction bases: 8. The CDR3 region has the DNA TGTGCCAGCAGCTTATTGGAAGGACAGGGGGAGTACGAGCAGTACCTT. This translates into CASSLLEGQGEYEQYL.

To note about this clonotype: This may arise from a read error, as a much more abundant clone is one base away. This chain connects TRBV29-1 to TRBJ2-3; 7 bases agree with TRBD1. The germline gives CDR1 SQVTM, CDR2 ANQGSEA. The CDR3 has 13 amino acids. The CDR3, as DNA: TGCAGCGTTGGGGTGGGACAGAGGGATACGCATTATTTT. Encoded protein: CSVGVGQRDTHYF.

To note about this clonotype: Since a much larger clone is just one base distant, this may be a read error. The V and J genes are TRBV14 and TRBJ2-1, with D unclear. V lost 10 bases to trimming and J lost 3 bases, with 10 bases between them. The CDR3 has 12 amino acids. The germline V gene encodes CDR1 SGHDN and CDR2 FVKESK. This CDR3 reads CANTAGYNEQFF. The CDR3 bases are TGTGCCAACACGGCTGGCTACAATGAGCAGTTCTTC.

Comments on this clonotype: At one end, the junction sequence differs from germline, possibly due to a read error. V and J are TRBV6-5 and TRBJ2-5; 7 nucleotides line up with TRBD1. This CDR3 is 13 amino acids long. The V gene's germline CDR1 is MNHEY and CDR2 SVGAGI. The CDR3 DNA is TGTGTCAGCAGCCCGGGACAGAAAGAGACCCAGTACTTC. This encodes CVSSPGQKETQYF.

This clonotype occurred many times. The chain combines TRBV6-5 with TRBJ2-5; the D gene could be TRBD1 or TRBD2 (5 bases each). The length of the CDR3 is 14 residues. V lost 2 bases to trimming and J lost 5 bases, with 12 bases between them. Germline V gives CDR1 MNHEY, CDR2 SVGAGI. CDR3 nucleotides: TGTGCCAGCAGTTACACCGGGACCTGGGAGACCCAGTACTTC. It codes for CASSYTGTWETQYF.

Concerning this clonotype: The conserved phenylalanine or tryptophan is not found at the CDR3 terminus, so this likely reflects a read error. The CDR3 DNA reads as TGTGCCAGCAGCTTAGGCGGAAGCTCCTGCGAGCAGTACCTC. It codes for CASSLGGSSCEQYL. The J gene is TRBJ2-7, the V gene TRBV11-2; D is ambiguous. Germline CDR1 SGHAT, CDR2 FQNNGV. The CDR3 has 14 amino acids.

The J gene is TRBJ2-1, the V gene TRBV11-2; 9 bases agree with TRBD2. V shed 1 base, J shed 10 bases, and the junction held 8 bases outside the gene matches. The germline V gene encodes CDR1 SGHAT and CDR2 FQNNGV. The CDR3 covers 15 residues. The CDR3 DNA reads as TGTGCCAGCAGCTTAGCGACGCTAACTAGCGGGGAGCAGTTCTTC. This encodes CASSLATLTSGEQFF.

With respect to this clonotype: A read error may account for a junction end that differs from germline. V usage is TRBV6-5 and J usage is TRBJ2-7, with a possible D match to TRBD1 (5 bases). Germline CDR1 MNHEY, CDR2 SVGAGI. The CDR3 covers 14 residues. CDR3: CASSYARVSYVQYF. DNA for the CDR3: TGTGCCAGCAGTTACGCCAGGGTCTCCTACGTGCAGTACTTC.